The rows below give T cell receptor beta chains drawn from one sample of a study of Ad26.COV2.S vaccination and SARS-CoV-2 variants. The protocol was immunoSEQ multiplex PCR, while the TCRdb copy is restricted to in-frame clones and leaves out a portion. Of about 460,000 clones detected, about nine tenths appear once; the ten largest clones hold 1.7%. The sample here was peripheral blood, taken in a trial of Ad26.COV2.S vaccine versus placebo. The receptors originated from a person between 18 and 65 years old who received the Ad26.COV2.S COVID-19 vaccine or a placebo. Each CDR3 is given with its conserved first and last residue. D genes are given only for firm matches. Size is stated for part of the rows, as once, few or many counts, or as a class when the clone is expanded.

NA,TRBJ2-1,NA,TRBV29-1,CSAWTIEYNEQFF,TGCAGCGCATGGACAATAGAATACAATGAGCAGTTCTTC
NA,TRBJ2-2,NA,TRBV19,CASCDRQVLGLNTGELFF,TGTGCCAGCTGCGACAGACAGGTCCTCGGCCTAAACACCGGGGAGCTGTTTTTT
NA,TRBJ2-3,NA,TRBV5-4,CASSLRQGADTQYF,TGTGCCAGCAGCTTGAGGCAGGGAGCAGATACGCAGTATTTT
NA,TRBJ1-1,NA,TRBV4-1,CASSPTAGNTEAFF,TGCGCCAGCAGCCCTACTGCGGGGAACACTGAAGCTTTCTTT
TRBD2,TRBJ2-7,NA,TRBV6-1,CASSELGGRTSYEQYF,TGTGCCAGCAGTGAACTTGGCGGGAGGACATCCTACGAGCAGTACTTC
TRBD2,TRBJ2-7,NA,TRBV7-2,CASSLMTSGAYEQYF,TGTGCCAGCAGCTTAATGACTAGCGGAGCCTACGAGCAGTACTTC
NA,TRBJ1-1,NA,TRBV6-5,CASSYSSWRNTEAFF,TGTGCCAGCAGTTACTCGTCGTGGCGGAACACTGAAGCTTTCTTT
NA,TRBJ1-4,NA,TRBV25-1,CASSTGGEKLFF,TGTGCCAGCTCGACAGGCGGGGAAAAACTGTTTTTT
NA,TRBJ2-7,NA,TRBV20-1,CSTSRVEQYF,TGCAGCACTAGTCGGGTCGAGCAGTACTTC
NA,TRBJ2-1,NA,TRBV18,CATSPGRNEQFF,TGTGCCACGTCCCCGGGTCGCAATGAGCAGTTCTTC
TRBD2,TRBJ2-3,NA,TRBV7-8,CASSPLAAYSTDTQYF,TGTGCCAGCAGCCCCCTAGCGGCCTACAGCACAGATACGCAGTATTTT
TRBD1,TRBJ1-4,NA,TRBV27,CASSSTLTGDEKLFF,TGTGCCAGCAGTTCCACATTGACAGGGGACGAAAAACTGTTTTTT
NA,TRBJ1-3,NA,TRBV9,CASSVGEAGNTIYF,TGTGCCAGCAGCGTAGGGGAGGCTGGAAACACCATATATTTT
TRBD1,TRBJ1-1,NA,TRBV5-1,CASSLTGGGLAEAFF,TGCGCCAGCAGCCTTACAGGGGGCGGGTTAGCTGAAGCTTTCTTT
NA,TRBJ1-2,NA,TRBV7-8,CASSTWTDNYGYTF,TGTGCCAGCAGCACTTGGACAGACAACTATGGCTACACCTTC
TRBD2,TRBJ2-1,NA,TRBV29-1,CSVEGTSRYNEQFF,TGCAGCGTTGAAGGGACTAGCCGGTACAATGAGCAGTTCTTC
TRBD2,TRBJ2-3,NA,TRBV19,CASSSLSGRYRTQYF,TGTGCCAGTAGTAGCCTGAGCGGGAGGTATCGTACGCAGTATTTT
NA,TRBJ2-5,once,TRBV15,CATSRWGGAGPETQYF,TGTGCCACCAGCAGATGGGGCGGTGCAGGTCCAGAGACCCAGTACTTC
NA,TRBJ1-1,NA,TRBV7-9,CASSDMTGPEQKAFF,TGTGCCAGCAGCGACATGACCGGCCCCGAACAAAAAGCTTTCTTT
TRBD1,TRBJ1-3,NA,TRBV9,CASSGTGVGNTIYF,TGTGCCAGCAGCGGGACAGGGGTTGGAAACACCATATATTTT
NA,TRBJ2-3,NA,TRBV7-3,CASSLLGRADTQYF,TGTGCCAGCAGCTTACTGGGCAGGGCAGATACGCAGTATTTT
TRBD2,TRBJ2-1,NA,TRBV9,CASSVADTPGGSNGEQFF,TGTGCCAGCAGCGTAGCTGACACACCTGGCGGGAGTAACGGTGAGCAGTTCTTC
NA,TRBJ1-1,NA,TRBV2,CASWPGLTNTEAFF,TGTGCCAGCTGGCCAGGGCTTACGAACACTGAAGCTTTCTTT
NA,TRBJ1-2,NA,TRBV4-2,CASSPPASQANYGYTF,TGTGCCAGCAGCCCTCCAGCAAGCCAGGCTAACTATGGCTACACCTTC
NA,TRBJ2-2,once,TRBV7-8,CASPRFGGPTAGELFF,TGTGCCAGCCCACGGTTCGGCGGGCCGACGGCCGGGGAGCTGTTTTTT
NA,TRBJ1-2,NA,TRBV14,CASSPGRNYGYTF,TGTGCCAGCAGCCCGGGACGGAACTATGGCTACACCTTC
TRBD2,TRBJ2-2,NA,TRBV5-1,CASSRLAGVLGGELFF,TGCGCCAGCAGCCGACTAGCGGGAGTTTTGGGCGGGGAGCTGTTTTTT